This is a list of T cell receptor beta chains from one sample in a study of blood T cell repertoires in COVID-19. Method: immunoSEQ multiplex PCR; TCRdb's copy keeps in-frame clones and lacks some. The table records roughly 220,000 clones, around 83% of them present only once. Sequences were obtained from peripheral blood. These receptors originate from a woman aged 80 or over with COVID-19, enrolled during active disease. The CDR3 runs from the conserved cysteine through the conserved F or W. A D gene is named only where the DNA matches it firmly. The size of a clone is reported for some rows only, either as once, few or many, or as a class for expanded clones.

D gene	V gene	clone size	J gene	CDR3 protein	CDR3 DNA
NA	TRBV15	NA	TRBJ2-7	CATSRETSYEQYF	TGTGCCACCAGCAGAGAAACTAGTTACGAGCAGTACTTC
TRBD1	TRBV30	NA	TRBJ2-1	CATGTGGLSGSNEQFF	TGTGCCACCGGGACAGGGGGCCTCAGCGGGTCCAATGAGCAGTTCTTC
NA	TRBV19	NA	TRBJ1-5	CASSILRGGRGNQPQHF	TGTGCCAGTAGTATCCTTCGGGGGGGAAGGGGCAATCAGCCCCAGCATTTT
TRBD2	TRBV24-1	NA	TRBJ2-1	CATRAGGTYNEQFF	TGTGCCACCAGAGCGGGAGGGACATACAATGAGCAGTTCTTC
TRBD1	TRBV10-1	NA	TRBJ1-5	CASSRDRFNQPQHF	TGCGCCAGCAGTCGGGACAGGTTTAATCAGCCCCAGCATTTT
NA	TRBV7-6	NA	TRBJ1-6	CASSSNGRGIGSPLHF	TGTGCCAGCAGCTCAAACGGTCGGGGTATAGGTTCACCCCTCCACTTT
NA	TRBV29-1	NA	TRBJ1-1	CSVAAGYTEAFF	TGCAGCGTAGCTGCAGGGTACACTGAAGCTTTCTTT
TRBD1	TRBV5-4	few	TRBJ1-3	CASTLRGGNTIYF	TGTGCCAGCACCCTCAGGGGGGGAAACACCATATATTTT
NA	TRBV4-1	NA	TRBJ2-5	CASSQVAGPETQYF	TGCGCCAGCAGCCAAGTGGCGGGCCCAGAGACCCAGTACTTC
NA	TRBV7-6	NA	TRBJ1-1	CASSLDMNTEAFF	TGTGCCAGCAGCTTAGACATGAACACTGAAGCTTTCTTT
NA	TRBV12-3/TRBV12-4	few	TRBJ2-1	CASALANEQFF	TGTGCCAGCGCACTAGCTAATGAGCAGTTCTTC
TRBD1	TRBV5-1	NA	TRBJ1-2	CASSPSLTGTGNGYTF	TGCGCCAGCAGCCCATCCCTAACCGGGACAGGAAATGGCTACACCTTC
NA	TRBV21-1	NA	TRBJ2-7	CASSKGYGDIYEQYF	TGTGCCAGCAGCAAAGGGTACGGAGATATCTACGAGCAGTACTTC
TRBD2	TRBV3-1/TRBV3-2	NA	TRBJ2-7	CASSQDFTPAGIFYEQYF	TGTGCCAGCAGCCAAGATTTCACCCCAGCGGGGATCTTCTACGAGCAGTACTTC
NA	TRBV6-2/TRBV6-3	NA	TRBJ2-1	CASSTWTSPDEQFF	TGTGCCAGCAGCACATGGACATCCCCAGATGAGCAGTTCTTC
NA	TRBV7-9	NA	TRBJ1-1	CASSLQGGTEAFF	TGTGCCAGCAGCTTACAGGGAGGCACTGAAGCTTTCTTT
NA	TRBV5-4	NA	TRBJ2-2	CASSLPTSGGELFF	TGTGCCAGCAGCTTGCCCACCTCAGGCGGGGAGCTGTTTTTT
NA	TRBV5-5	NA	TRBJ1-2	CASSLANVLTGYTF	TGTGCCAGCAGCTTGGCCAATGTCCTTACAGGCTACACCTTC
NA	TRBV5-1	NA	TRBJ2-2	CASSLGALANGELFF	TGCGCCAGCAGCTTGGGGGCTCTTGCGAACGGGGAGCTGTTTTTT
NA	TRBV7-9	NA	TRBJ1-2	CASILGGANGYTF	TGTGCCAGCATTTTAGGAGGGGCGAATGGCTACACCTTC
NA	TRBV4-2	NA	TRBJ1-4	CASSQDPATGSRGEKLFF	TGTGCCAGCAGCCAAGACCCGGCTACCGGGAGTAGGGGTGAAAAACTGTTTTTT
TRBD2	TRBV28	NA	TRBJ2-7	CASSITGTRVNEQYF	TGTGCCAGTTCAATAACCGGGACTAGAGTCAACGAGCAGTACTTC
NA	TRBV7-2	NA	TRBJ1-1	CASSLGIGGARGVEAFF	TGTGCCAGCAGCTTAGGTATTGGGGGGGCGCGAGGAGTTGAAGCTTTCTTT